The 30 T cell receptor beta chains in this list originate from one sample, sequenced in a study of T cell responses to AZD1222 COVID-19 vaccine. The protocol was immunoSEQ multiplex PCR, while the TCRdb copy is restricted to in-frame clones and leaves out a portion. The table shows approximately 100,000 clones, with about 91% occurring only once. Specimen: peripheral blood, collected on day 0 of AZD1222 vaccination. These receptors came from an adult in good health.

The CDR3 loop is CASSPRQNTGELFF. As DNA, the CDR3 is TGCGCCAGCAGCCCACGACAGAACACCGGGGAGCTGTTTTTT. The gene calls are TRBV5-1 and TRBJ2-2; the D is unclear. The germline V gene encodes CDR1 SGHRS and CDR2 YFSETQ. CDR3 size: 14 residues. Trimming removed 4 bases from V and 1 base from J, with 8 bases in between.

The CDR3 is CATTLGGMGGETQYF. The CDR3 bases are TGCGCCACCACCCTGGGGGGGATGGGTGGAGAGACCCAGTACTTC. The chain carries TRBV5-1 and TRBJ2-5; TRBD2 agrees at 7 bases. CDR1 SGHRS and CDR2 YFSETQ come from the germline V gene. This CDR3 comprises 15 residues. With 9 bases clipped from V and 4 bases from J, the junction kept 15 bases outside the gene matches.

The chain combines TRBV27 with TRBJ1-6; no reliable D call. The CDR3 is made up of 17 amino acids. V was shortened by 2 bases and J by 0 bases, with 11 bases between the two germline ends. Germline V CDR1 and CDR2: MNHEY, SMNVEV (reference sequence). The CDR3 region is CASSLLWPFSYNSPLHF. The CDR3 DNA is TGTGCCAGCAGTTTACTCTGGCCCTTCTCCTATAATTCACCCCTCCACTTT.

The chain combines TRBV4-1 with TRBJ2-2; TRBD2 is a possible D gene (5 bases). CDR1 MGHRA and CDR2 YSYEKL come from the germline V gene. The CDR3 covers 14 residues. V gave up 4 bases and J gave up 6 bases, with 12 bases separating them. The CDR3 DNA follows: TGCGCCAGCAGCCCCGGTCGGGGAGCCGGGGAGCTGTTTTTT. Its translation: CASSPGRGAGELFF.

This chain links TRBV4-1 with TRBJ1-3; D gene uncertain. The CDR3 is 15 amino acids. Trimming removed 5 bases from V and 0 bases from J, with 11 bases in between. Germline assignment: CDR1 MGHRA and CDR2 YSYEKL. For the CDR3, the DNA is TGCGCCAGCAGCTACGACCCCAGCTCTGGAAACACCATATATTTT. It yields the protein CASSYDPSSGNTIYF.

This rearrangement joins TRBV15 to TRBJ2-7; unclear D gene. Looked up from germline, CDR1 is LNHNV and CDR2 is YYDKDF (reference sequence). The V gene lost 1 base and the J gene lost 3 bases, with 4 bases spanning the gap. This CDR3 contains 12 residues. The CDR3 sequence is CATSRGGYEQYF. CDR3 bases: TGTGCCACCAGCAGAGGGGGCTACGAGCAGTACTTC.

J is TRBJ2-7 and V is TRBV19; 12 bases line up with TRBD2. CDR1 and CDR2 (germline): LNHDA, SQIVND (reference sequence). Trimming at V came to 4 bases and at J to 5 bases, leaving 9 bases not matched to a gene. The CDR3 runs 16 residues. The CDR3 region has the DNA TGTGCCAGTAGTAAGGGAGAACTAGCGGGAGGCCACGAGCAGTACTTC. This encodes CASSKGELAGGHEQYF.

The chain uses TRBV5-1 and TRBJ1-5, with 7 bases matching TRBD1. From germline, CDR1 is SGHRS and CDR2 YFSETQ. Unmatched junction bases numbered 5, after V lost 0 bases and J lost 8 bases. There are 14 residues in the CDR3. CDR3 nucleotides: TGCGCCAGCAGCTTGGGGCAGGGGGTTGAGCCCCAGCATTTT. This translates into CASSLGQGVEPQHF. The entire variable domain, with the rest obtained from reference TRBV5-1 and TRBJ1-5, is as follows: KAGVTQTPRYLIKTRGQQVTLSCSPISGHRSVSWYQQTPGQGLQFLFEYFSETQRNKGNFPGRFSGRQFSNSRSEMNVSTLELGDSALYLCASSLGQGVEPQHFGDGTRLSIL.

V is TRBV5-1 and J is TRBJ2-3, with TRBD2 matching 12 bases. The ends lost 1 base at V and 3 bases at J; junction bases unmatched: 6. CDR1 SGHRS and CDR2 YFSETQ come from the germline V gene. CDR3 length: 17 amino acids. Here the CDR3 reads CASSLTRTSGVTDTQYF. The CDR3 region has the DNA TGCGCCAGCAGCTTGACCCGGACTAGCGGGGTAACAGATACGCAGTATTTT.

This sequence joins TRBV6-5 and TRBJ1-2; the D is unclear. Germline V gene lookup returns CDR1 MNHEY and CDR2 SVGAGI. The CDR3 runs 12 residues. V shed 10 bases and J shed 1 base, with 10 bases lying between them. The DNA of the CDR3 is TGTGCCACATCATCCCATAACTATGGCTACACCTTC. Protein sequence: CATSSHNYGYTF.

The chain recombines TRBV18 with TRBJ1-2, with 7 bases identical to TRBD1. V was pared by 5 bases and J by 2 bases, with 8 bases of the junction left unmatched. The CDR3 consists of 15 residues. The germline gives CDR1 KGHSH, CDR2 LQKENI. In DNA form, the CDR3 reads TGTGCCAGCTCAGCGCAGGGGGTTCTAAACTATGGCTACACCTTC. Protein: CASSAQGVLNYGYTF.

CDR3 sequence reads: CASSLLTYTEAFF. The CDR3 DNA is TGTGCCAGCAGCTTACTAACCTACACTGAAGCTTTCTTT. J is TRBJ1-1 and V is TRBV7-2; D ambiguous. V was trimmed by 2 bases and J by 3 bases, leaving 7 bases between them. Germline V lookup: CDR1 SGHTA, CDR2 FQGNSA. The CDR3 runs 13 residues.

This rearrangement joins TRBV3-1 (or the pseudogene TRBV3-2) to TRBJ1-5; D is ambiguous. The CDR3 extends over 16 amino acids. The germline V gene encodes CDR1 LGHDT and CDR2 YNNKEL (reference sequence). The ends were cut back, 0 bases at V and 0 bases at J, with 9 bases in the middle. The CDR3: CASSQEHGISNQPQHF. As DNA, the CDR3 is TGTGCCAGCAGCCAAGAACACGGCATTAGCAATCAGCCCCAGCATTTT.

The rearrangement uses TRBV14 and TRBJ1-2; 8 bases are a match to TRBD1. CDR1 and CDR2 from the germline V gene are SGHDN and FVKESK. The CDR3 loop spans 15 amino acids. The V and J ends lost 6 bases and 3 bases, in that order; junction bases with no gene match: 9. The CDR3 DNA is TGTGCCAGCAGTCGCCTGGACAGGGAGGACTATGGCTACACCTTC. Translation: CASSRLDREDYGYTF.

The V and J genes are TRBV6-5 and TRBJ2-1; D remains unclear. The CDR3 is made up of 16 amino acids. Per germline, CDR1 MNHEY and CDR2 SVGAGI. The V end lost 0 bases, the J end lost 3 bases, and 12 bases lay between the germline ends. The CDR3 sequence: CASSYSSALNYNEQFF. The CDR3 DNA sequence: TGTGCCAGCAGTTACTCGTCTGCCCTAAACTACAATGAGCAGTTCTTC.

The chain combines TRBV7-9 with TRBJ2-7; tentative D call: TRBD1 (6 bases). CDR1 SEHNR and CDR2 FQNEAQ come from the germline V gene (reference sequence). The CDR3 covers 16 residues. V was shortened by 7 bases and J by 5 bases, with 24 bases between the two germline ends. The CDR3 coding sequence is TGTGCCAGCAACCCAAACCGGGCAGGGGCGGTACACGAGCAGTACTTC. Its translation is CASNPNRAGAVHEQYF.

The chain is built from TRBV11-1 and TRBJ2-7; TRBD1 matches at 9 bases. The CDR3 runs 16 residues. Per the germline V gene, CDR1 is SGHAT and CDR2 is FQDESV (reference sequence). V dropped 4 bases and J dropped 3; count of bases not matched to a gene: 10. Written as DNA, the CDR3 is TGTGCCAGCAGCTGGGGACAGGGTCTAACTAACTACGAGCAGTACTTC. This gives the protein CASSWGQGLTNYEQYF.

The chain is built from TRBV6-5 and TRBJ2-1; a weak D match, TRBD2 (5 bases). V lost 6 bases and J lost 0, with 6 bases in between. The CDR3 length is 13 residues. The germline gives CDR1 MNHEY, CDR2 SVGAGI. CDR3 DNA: TGTGCCAGCAGGGGAGACTCCTACAATGAGCAGTTCTTC. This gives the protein CASRGDSYNEQFF.

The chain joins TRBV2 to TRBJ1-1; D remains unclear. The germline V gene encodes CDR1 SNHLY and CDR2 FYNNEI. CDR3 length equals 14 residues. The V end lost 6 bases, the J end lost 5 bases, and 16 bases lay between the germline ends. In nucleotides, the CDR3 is TGTGCCAGCAGCGCCGAGACCCTGGGGACTGAAGCTTTCTTT. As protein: CASSAETLGTEAFF.

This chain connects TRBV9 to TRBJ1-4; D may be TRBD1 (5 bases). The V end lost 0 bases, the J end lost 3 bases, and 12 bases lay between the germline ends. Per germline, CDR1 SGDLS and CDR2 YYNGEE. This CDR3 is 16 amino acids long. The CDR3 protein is CASSVGGPAANEKLFF. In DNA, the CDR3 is TGTGCCAGCAGCGTAGGGGGCCCGGCGGCTAATGAAAAACTGTTTTTT.

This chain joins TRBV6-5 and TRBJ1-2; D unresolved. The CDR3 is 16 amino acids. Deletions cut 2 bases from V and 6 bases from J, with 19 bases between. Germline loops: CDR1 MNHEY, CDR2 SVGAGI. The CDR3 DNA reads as TGTGCCAGCAGTTACACCCCTTTCCCGGGCGGTGATGGCTACACCTTC. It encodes CASSYTPFPGGDGYTF.

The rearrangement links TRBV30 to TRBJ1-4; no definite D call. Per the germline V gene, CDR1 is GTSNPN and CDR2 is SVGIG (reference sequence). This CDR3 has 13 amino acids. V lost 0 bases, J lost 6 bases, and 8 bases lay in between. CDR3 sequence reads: CAWSVIEDEKLFF. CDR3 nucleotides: TGTGCCTGGAGTGTAATAGAGGATGAAAAACTGTTTTTT.

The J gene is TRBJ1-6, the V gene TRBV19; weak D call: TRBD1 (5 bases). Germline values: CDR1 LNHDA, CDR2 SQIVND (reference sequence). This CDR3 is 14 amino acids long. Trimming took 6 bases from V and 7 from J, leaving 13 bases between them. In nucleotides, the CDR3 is TGTGCCAGTAGCCTCGGGGGGGACAATTCACCCCTCCACTTT. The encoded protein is CASSLGGDNSPLHF. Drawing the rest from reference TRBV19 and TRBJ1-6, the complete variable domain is DGGITQSPKYLFRKEGQNVTLSCEQNLNHDAMYWYRQDPGQGLRLIYYSQIVNDFQKGDIAEGYSVSREKKESFPLTVTSAQKNPTAFYLCASSLGGDNSPLHFGNGTRLTVT.

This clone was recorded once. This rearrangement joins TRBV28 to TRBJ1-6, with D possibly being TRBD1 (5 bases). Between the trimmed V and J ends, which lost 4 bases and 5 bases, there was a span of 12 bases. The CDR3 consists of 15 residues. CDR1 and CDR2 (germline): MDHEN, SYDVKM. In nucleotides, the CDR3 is TGTGCCAGCAGTTCACCAGGGAAAAATAATTCACCCCTCCACTTT. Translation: CASSSPGKNNSPLHF.

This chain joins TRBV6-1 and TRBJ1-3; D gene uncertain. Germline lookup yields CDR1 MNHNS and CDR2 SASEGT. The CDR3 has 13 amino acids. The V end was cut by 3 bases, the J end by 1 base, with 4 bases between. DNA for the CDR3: TGTGCCAGCAGTGAGAGTTCTGGAAACACCATATATTTT. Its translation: CASSESSGNTIYF.

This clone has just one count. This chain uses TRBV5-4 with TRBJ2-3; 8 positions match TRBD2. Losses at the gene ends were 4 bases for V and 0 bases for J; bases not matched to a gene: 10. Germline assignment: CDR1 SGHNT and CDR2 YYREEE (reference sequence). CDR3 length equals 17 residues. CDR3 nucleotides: TGTGCCAGCAGCCGGGGGGGGTTGGAGCGGAGCACAGATACGCAGTATTTT. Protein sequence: CASSRGGLERSTDTQYF.

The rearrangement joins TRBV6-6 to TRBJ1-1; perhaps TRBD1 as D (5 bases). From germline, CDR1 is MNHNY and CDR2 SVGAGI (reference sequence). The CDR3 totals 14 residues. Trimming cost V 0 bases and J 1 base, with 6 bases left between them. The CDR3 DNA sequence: TGTGCCAGCAGTTACTCGACAGAGAACACTGAAGCTTTCTTT. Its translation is CASSYSTENTEAFF.

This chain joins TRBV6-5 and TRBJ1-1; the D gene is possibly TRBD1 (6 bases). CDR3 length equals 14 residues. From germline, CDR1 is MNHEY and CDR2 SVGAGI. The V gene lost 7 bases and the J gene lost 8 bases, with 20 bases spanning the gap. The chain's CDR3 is CASIRTVSPPEAFF. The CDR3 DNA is TGTGCCAGCATCAGGACAGTCTCGCCCCCCGAAGCTTTCTTT.

The CDR3: CASSLQGAGTDTQYF. The CDR3 nucleotides read TGTGCCAGCAGCCTTCAAGGGGCGGGAACAGATACGCAGTATTTT. The chain couples TRBV7-3 to TRBJ2-3, with a weak D call TRBD2 (6 bases). V was shortened by 5 bases and J by 3 bases, with 15 bases between the two germline ends. This CDR3 is built from 15 residues. CDR1 is SGHTA, CDR2 FQGTGA, per germline.

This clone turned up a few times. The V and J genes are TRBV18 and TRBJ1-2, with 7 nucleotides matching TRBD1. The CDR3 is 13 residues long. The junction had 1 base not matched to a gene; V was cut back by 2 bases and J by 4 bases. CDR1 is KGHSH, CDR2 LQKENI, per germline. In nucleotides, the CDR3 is TGTGCCAGCTCACCAGACAGGGCCTATGGCTACACCTTC. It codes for CASSPDRAYGYTF.